The 28 T cell receptor beta chains below were found in one sample sequenced in a study of shared T cell receptors in the human thymus. Clones were read by immunoSEQ multiplex PCR, and TCRdb kept only the in-frame ones, dropping some. Of over 650,000 clones detected, about 89% appear once; the ten largest clones hold under 0.01%. These same records also appear under a second study, on human thymus T cells.

Sample: thymocytes. Receptor source: a boy less than two years old with a congenital heart defect.

As regards this clone: A read error may produce the germline difference seen at one junction end. This sequence joins TRBV7-7 and TRBJ1-3; the D gene is possibly TRBD1 (6 bases). Germline V gives CDR1 SSHAT, CDR2 FNYEAQ (reference sequence). The CDR3 length is 18 residues. CDR3 in amino acids: CASSFSPPDSASGNTIYF. As DNA, the CDR3 is TGTGCTAGCAGCTTCTCCCCACCGGACAGTGCTTCTGGAAACACCATATATTTT.

V and J are TRBV6-5 and TRBJ2-7, with TRBD2 matching over 7 bases. The V and J ends lost 6 bases and 5 bases, in that order; junction bases with no gene match: 4. This CDR3 spans 12 amino acids. CDR1 and CDR2 from the germline V gene are MNHEY and SVGAGI. The CDR3 DNA reads as TGTGCCAGCAGCCTACGGGGGGACGAGCAGTACTTC. Its protein is CASSLRGDEQYF.

The chain links TRBV5-4 to TRBJ2-1; the match to TRBD2 covers 7 bases. Germline assignment: CDR1 SGHNT and CDR2 YYREEE (reference sequence). The CDR3 consists of 16 residues. Trimming at V came to 0 bases and at J to 5 bases, leaving 8 bases not matched to a gene. For the CDR3, the DNA is TGTGCCAGCAGCTTGGCGGCTAGCGGACCGGACAATGAGCAGTTCTTC. This encodes CASSLAASGPDNEQFF.

The V call is TRBV9, the J call TRBJ1-2; TRBD1 aligns across 7 bases. V trimming: 1 base; J trimming: 0 bases; junction bases outside the gene matches: 3. From germline, CDR1 is SGDLS and CDR2 YYNGEE. The CDR3 consists of 15 residues. The CDR3, as DNA: TGTGCCAGCAGCGTAACGACAGGGACTAACTATGGCTACACCTTC. This gives the protein CASSVTTGTNYGYTF. The variable domain in full, with the rest retrieved from reference TRBV9 and TRBJ1-2, is DSGVTQTPKHLITATGQRVTLRCSPRSGDLSVYWYQQSLDQGLQFLIQYYNGEERAKGNILERFSAQQFPDLHSELNLSSLELGDSALYFCASSVTTGTNYGYTFGSGTRLTVV.

V usage is TRBV29-1 and J usage is TRBJ2-1; D gene unclear. Trimming removed 4 bases at V and 4 bases at J, with 8 bases between. Per germline, CDR1 SQVTM and CDR2 ANQGSEA. The CDR3 is 12 residues long. The CDR3 sequence is CSVATPYNEQFF. The CDR3 DNA is TGCAGCGTTGCGACACCTTACAATGAGCAGTTCTTC.

The V and J genes are TRBV9 and TRBJ1-2; D gene unclear. V gave up 7 bases and J gave up 9 bases, with 19 bases separating them. Germline-derived CDR1 and CDR2 are SGDLS and YYNGEE. The CDR3 extends over 13 amino acids. The CDR3: CASGDGERERYTF. CDR3 nucleotide sequence: TGTGCCAGCGGAGACGGGGAGAGGGAGCGCTACACCTTC.

This chain connects TRBV29-1 to TRBJ2-5; 7 bases match TRBD1. The V gene end was trimmed by 7 bases and the J gene end by 2 bases; junction bases not matched to a gene: 13. CDR3 length: 15 amino acids. Per germline, CDR1 SQVTM and CDR2 ANQGSEA. This CDR3 is CSAFHRQGSQETQYF. DNA for the CDR3: TGCAGCGCCTTTCACAGACAGGGCTCACAAGAGACCCAGTACTTC.

J is TRBJ2-1 and V is TRBV28; the match to TRBD2 covers 7 bases. With V trimmed by 2 bases and J by 2 bases, 6 bases remained unmatched. CDR3 length: 16 amino acids. Germline values: CDR1 MDHEN, CDR2 SYDVKM. The CDR3 is CASSLGVSGPYNEQFF. CDR3 coding DNA: TGTGCCAGCAGTTTAGGGGTTAGCGGGCCCTACAATGAGCAGTTCTTC. Full variable domain (outside the CDR3, taken from reference TRBV28 and TRBJ2-1): DVKVTQSSRYLVKRTGEKVFLECVQDMDHENMFWYRQDPGLGLRLIYFSYDVKMKEKGDIPEGYSVSREKKERFSLILESASTNQTSMYLCASSLGVSGPYNEQFFGPGTRLTVL.

The chain employs TRBV27 and TRBJ1-5; maybe TRBD1 (6 bases). The CDR3 contains 16 residues. Germline values: CDR1 MNHEY, CDR2 SMNVEV (reference sequence). V shed 5 bases and J shed 0 bases, with 14 bases lying between them. The CDR3 nucleotides read TGTGCCAGCAGTCCTCTCGACAGGCGTAGCAATCAGCCCCAGCATTTT. It yields the protein CASSPLDRRSNQPQHF.

The gene calls are TRBV28 and TRBJ2-7, with a tentative D call TRBD2 (6 bases). CDR1 and CDR2 from the germline V gene are MDHEN and SYDVKM. The V gene lost 3 bases and the J gene lost 2 bases, with 11 bases spanning the gap. This CDR3 is built from 14 residues. This chain's CDR3 is CASSFGGVPYEQYF. In nucleotides, the CDR3 is TGTGCCAGCAGTTTCGGCGGGGTCCCCTACGAGCAGTACTTC.

This rearrangement joins TRBV6-1 to TRBJ1-1; TRBD1 might be the D (5 bases). The V and J ends lost 2 bases and 0 bases respectively, with 7 bases between them. The germline V gene has CDR1 MNHNS and CDR2 SASEGT. This CDR3 has 14 amino acids. The chain's CDR3 is CASSERGMNTEAFF. The CDR3 region has the DNA TGTGCCAGCAGTGAACGGGGGATGAACACTGAAGCTTTCTTT.

J is TRBJ2-7 and V is TRBV27, with 7 nucleotides matching TRBD2. This CDR3 spans 16 amino acids. The germline V gene encodes CDR1 MNHEY and CDR2 SMNVEV (reference sequence). V shed 5 bases, J shed 2 bases, and the junction held 12 bases outside the gene matches. The CDR3 coding sequence is TGTGCCAGCAGTCAACAACGGACTAGTCGGGCCTACGAGCAGTACTTC. Encoded protein: CASSQQRTSRAYEQYF.

V gene TRBV11-3 combines with J gene TRBJ2-7; D is perhaps TRBD1 (5 bases). CDR1 and CDR2 from the germline V gene are SGHNT and YENEEA. The CDR3 sequence is 14 residues long. Trimming removed 0 bases from V and 5 bases from J, with 11 bases in between. CDR3 region: CASSLDGRAHEQYF. The CDR3 coding sequence is TGTGCCAGCAGCTTAGATGGCAGGGCCCACGAGCAGTACTTC.

The CDR3 DNA follows: TGTGCCAGTAGTATCGGCAGGGGCCTACCCGGGGAGCTGTTTTTT. Protein product: CASSIGRGLPGELFF. The chain carries TRBV19 and TRBJ2-2, with D possibly TRBD1 on 6 matching bases. The germline V gene has CDR1 LNHDA and CDR2 SQIVND (reference sequence). The CDR3 sequence is 15 residues long. V was clipped by 3 bases and J by 6 bases, with 14 bases between them. Full variable domain (rest looked up from reference TRBV19 and TRBJ2-2): DGGITQSPKYLFRKEGQNVTLSCEQNLNHDAMYWYRQDPGQGLRLIYYSQIVNDFQKGDIAEGYSVSREKKESFPLTVTSAQKNPTAFYLCASSIGRGLPGELFFGEGSRLTVL.

This sequence joins TRBV2 and TRBJ1-1; TRBD1 aligns across 8 bases. Germline values: CDR1 SNHLY, CDR2 FYNNEI. This CDR3 has 15 amino acids. The CDR3 is CGIRQGTSLNTEAFF. In DNA, the CDR3 is TGTGGTATAAGACAGGGGACTTCCCTGAACACTGAAGCTTTCTTT.

V is TRBV28 and J is TRBJ2-1, with 9 bases matching TRBD1. This CDR3 contains 17 residues. The germline CDR1 and CDR2 sequences are MDHEN and SYDVKM. Unmatched junction bases numbered 8, after V lost 5 bases and J lost 0 bases. CDR3: CASSRTGDRASYNEQFF. The CDR3 region has the DNA TGTGCCAGCAGTCGGACAGGGGACCGTGCCTCCTACAATGAGCAGTTCTTC.

The genes are TRBV4-3 and TRBJ2-1; 12 bases fit TRBD2. The V segment lost 5 bases and the J segment 4 bases; nucleotides outside the gene matches: 6. Germline V gives CDR1 LGHNA, CDR2 YSLEER. There are 16 residues in the CDR3. The chain's CDR3 is CASSETSGRRYNEQFF. DNA for the CDR3: TGCGCCAGCAGCGAAACTAGCGGGAGGCGTTACAATGAGCAGTTCTTC.

This clone has only one observation. J is TRBJ2-4 and V is TRBV7-3, with TRBD1 identical over 10 bases. The ends lost 1 base at V and 8 bases at J; junction bases unmatched: 5. Germline assignment: CDR1 SGHTA and CDR2 FQGTGA. CDR3 size: 15 residues. The CDR3 sequence is CASSLRGDRGDIQYF. The CDR3, as DNA: TGTGCCAGCAGCTTAAGGGGGGACAGGGGAGACATTCAGTACTTC. The full variable domain, completed using reference TRBV7-3 and TRBJ2-4, is GAGVSQTPSNKVTEKGKYVELRCDPISGHTALYWYRQSLGQGPEFLIYFQGTGAADDSGLPNDRFFAVRPEGSVSTLKIQRTERGDSAVYLCASSLRGDRGDIQYFGAGTRLSVL.

This rearrangement joins TRBV14 to TRBJ1-3; D ambiguous. The CDR3 length is 15 residues. The germline gives CDR1 SGHDN, CDR2 FVKESK. The V gene lost 1 base and the J gene lost 2 bases, with 9 bases spanning the gap. In nucleotides, the CDR3 is TGTGCCAGCAGCCAAGCGGGTGGCACTGGAAACACCATATATTTT. Residues: CASSQAGGTGNTIYF.

The gene calls are TRBV11-2 and TRBJ2-1; D is possibly TRBD2 (6 bases). The CDR3 has 16 amino acids. In germline, CDR1 is SGHAT, CDR2 FQNNGV. V was trimmed by 6 bases and J by 8 bases, leaving 23 bases between them. CDR3 DNA: TGTGCCAGCAGGTATAGCGGCGCCCCCCCGGGCCATGAGCAGTTCTTC. Translated: CASRYSGAPPGHEQFF.

CDR3 loop: CASSEPTTRAYEQYF. In nucleotides, the CDR3 is TGCGCCAGCAGTGAGCCTACTACCAGAGCCTACGAGCAGTACTTC. The chain links TRBV10-2 to TRBJ2-7; D is unclear. Trimming removed 2 bases from V and 2 bases from J, with 13 bases in between. The CDR3 length is 15 residues. The germline V gene encodes CDR1 WSHSY and CDR2 SAAADI.

The chain has TRBV27 and TRBJ2-3, with 9 bases identical to TRBD1. The CDR3 covers 22 residues. Trimming cost V 2 bases and J 4 bases; bases outside gene matches: 25. CDR1 and CDR2 (germline): MNHEY, SMNVEV (reference sequence). CDR3 sequence (DNA): TGTGCCAGCAGTTTACACGGGGACAGGGAATTCAGCGGGTGGTCCGCCGCAGATACGCAGTATTTT. Protein product: CASSLHGDREFSGWSAADTQYF.

The gene calls are TRBV11-2 and TRBJ1-2, with D maybe TRBD1 (5 bases). Germline values: CDR1 SGHAT, CDR2 FQNNGV. There are 14 residues in the CDR3. The V gene lost 1 base and the J gene lost 4 bases, with 10 bases spanning the gap. CDR3 DNA: TGTGCCAGCAGCTTAGGCAGGGAATCCTATGGCTACACCTTC. Translating it yields CASSLGRESYGYTF.

V gene TRBV25-1 combines with J gene TRBJ1-1; 9 nucleotides align to TRBD1. Per germline, CDR1 MGHDK and CDR2 SYGVNS. The CDR3 length is 17 residues. V shed 4 bases and J 5 bases; nucleotides not matched to a gene: 14. The CDR3 DNA reads TGTGCCAGCAGTGTCCCAACAGGGGGCGCGGGAAGGACTGAAGCTTTCTTT. As protein: CASSVPTGGAGRTEAFF.

The V and J genes are TRBV5-4 and TRBJ2-1; 9 bases map to TRBD2. With 2 bases clipped from V and 2 bases from J, the junction kept 8 bases outside the gene matches. Germline CDR1 reads SGHNT; CDR2 reads YYREEE (reference sequence). CDR3 length: 17 amino acids. DNA of the CDR3: TGTGCCAGCAGCTTATATTGGCGGGAGGGTGCCTACAATGAGCAGTTCTTC. It is translated as CASSLYWREGAYNEQFF.

The chain links TRBV4-3 to TRBJ1-6, with 7 bases identical to TRBD1. V lost 0 bases, J lost 9 bases, and 11 bases stayed unmatched. Germline CDR1 is LGHNA and CDR2 is YSLEER. This CDR3 region has 17 residues. CDR3 DNA sequence: TGCGCCAGCAGCCAAGATCACCACAGGGGTCGAAGTTCACCCCTCCACTTT. Translation: CASSQDHHRGRSSPLHF.

V usage is TRBV27 and J usage is TRBJ2-1; 7 nucleotides agree with TRBD1. This CDR3 has 12 amino acids. The germline V gene has CDR1 MNHEY and CDR2 SMNVEV (reference sequence). The V and J ends lost 5 bases and 9 bases, in that order; junction bases with no gene match: 4. The CDR3: CASSPQGSEQFF. The CDR3 nucleotides are TGTGCCAGCAGTCCACAGGGGTCTGAGCAGTTCTTC.

In nucleotides, the CDR3 is TGCGCCAGCAGCTTCGGACTAGCGGGAGGGCCCCAAGAGACCCAGTACTTC. It is translated as CASSFGLAGGPQETQYF. The V and J genes are TRBV5-1 and TRBJ2-5; 15 bases map to TRBD2. The germline V gene encodes CDR1 SGHRS and CDR2 YFSETQ. V trimming: 2 bases; J trimming: 1 base; junction bases outside the gene matches: 3. CDR3 length: 17 residues.